This T cell receptor beta chain was profiled in a study of shared clonotypes between healthy human individuals. TCRdb keeps only in-frame clones here, not all; method: immunoSEQ multiplex PCR. This table holds about 680,000 clones, just over 90% found once. Only CD45RO-negative cells positively selected for CCR7 counted as naive CD8 cells, so terminally differentiated effector memory CD45RA+ cells were excluded. CDR1 is GTSNPN, CDR2 SVGIG, per germline (reference sequence). The trim removed 5 bases at V and 5 bases at J, leaving 9 bases unmatched. The CDR3 length is 14 residues. This sequence joins TRBV30 and TRBJ1-5; 7 bases fit TRBD1. The material sequenced was naive CD8+ T cells sorted from blood. This receptor was identified in a man aged 25 to 45 in good health. The CDR3 loop is CAWEPGQRYQPQHF. CDR3 DNA: TGTGCCTGGGAACCGGGACAGAGGTATCAGCCCCAGCATTTT.